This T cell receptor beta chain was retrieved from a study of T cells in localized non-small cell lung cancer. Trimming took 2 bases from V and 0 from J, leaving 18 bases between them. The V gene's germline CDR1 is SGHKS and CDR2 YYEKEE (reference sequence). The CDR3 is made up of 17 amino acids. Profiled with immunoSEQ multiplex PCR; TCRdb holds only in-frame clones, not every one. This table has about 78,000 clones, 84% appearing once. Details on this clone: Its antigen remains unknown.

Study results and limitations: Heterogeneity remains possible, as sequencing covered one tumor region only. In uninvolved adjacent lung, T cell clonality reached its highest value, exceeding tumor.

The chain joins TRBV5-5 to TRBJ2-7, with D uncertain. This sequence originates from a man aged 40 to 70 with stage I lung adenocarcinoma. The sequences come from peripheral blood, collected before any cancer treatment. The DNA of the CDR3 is TGTGCCAGCAGCTTCCGGGCCAGCGATATGCTCTCCTACGAGCAGTACTTC. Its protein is CASSFRASDMLSYEQYF.